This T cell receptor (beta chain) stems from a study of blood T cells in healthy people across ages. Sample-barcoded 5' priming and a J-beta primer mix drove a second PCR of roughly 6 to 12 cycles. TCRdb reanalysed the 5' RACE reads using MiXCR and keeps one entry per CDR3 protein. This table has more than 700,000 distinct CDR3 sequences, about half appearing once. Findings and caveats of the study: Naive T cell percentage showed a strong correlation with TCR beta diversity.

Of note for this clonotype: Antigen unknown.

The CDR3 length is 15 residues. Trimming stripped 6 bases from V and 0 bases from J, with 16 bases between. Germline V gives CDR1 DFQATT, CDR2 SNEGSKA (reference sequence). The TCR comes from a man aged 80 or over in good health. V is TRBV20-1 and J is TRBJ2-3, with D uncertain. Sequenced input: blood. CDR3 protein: CSAIRSQTSTDTQYF. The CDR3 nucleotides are TGCAGTGCAATTAGGTCCCAGACTAGCACAGATACGCAGTATTTT.